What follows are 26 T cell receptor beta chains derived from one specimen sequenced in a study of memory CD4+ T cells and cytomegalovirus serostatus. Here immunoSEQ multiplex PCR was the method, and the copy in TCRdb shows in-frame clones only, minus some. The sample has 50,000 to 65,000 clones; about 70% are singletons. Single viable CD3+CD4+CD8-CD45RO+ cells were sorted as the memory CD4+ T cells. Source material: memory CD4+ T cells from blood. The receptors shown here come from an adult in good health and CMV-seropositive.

CDR3 in amino acids: CASSLTSGKEFF. The CDR3 DNA follows: TGCGCCAGCAGCTTGACTAGCGGGAAGGAGTTCTTC. The chain couples TRBV5-1 to TRBJ2-1; 10 bases agree with TRBD2. Trimming took 1 base from V and 14 from J; bases not matched to a gene: 3. Germline CDR1 SGHRS, CDR2 YFSETQ. CDR3 length: 12 residues. Filled out from reference TRBV5-1 and TRBJ2-1, the complete variable domain reads KAGVTQTPRYLIKTRGQQVTLSCSPISGHRSVSWYQQTPGQGLQFLFEYFSETQRNKGNFPGRFSGRQFSNSRSEMNVSTLELGDSALYLCASSLTSGKEFFGPGTRLTVL.

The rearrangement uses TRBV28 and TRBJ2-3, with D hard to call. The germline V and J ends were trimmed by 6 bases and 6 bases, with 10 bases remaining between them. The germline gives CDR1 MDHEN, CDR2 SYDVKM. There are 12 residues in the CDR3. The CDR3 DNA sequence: TGTGCCAGCAGCGTGGGTCAGGATACGCAGTATTTT. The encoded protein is CASSVGQDTQYF.

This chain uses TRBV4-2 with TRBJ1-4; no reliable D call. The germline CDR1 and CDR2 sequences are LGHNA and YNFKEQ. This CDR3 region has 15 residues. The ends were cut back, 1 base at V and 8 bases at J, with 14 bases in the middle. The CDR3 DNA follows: TGTGCCAGCAGCCAAGCGATCGGGGTGGGGGAAAAACTGTTTTTT. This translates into CASSQAIGVGEKLFF.

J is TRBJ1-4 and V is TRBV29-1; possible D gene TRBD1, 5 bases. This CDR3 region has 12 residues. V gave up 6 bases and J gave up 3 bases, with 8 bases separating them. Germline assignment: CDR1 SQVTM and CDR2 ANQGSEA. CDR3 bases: TGCAGCGTCGGGGGTGCTAATGAAAAACTGTTTTTT. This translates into CSVGGANEKLFF.

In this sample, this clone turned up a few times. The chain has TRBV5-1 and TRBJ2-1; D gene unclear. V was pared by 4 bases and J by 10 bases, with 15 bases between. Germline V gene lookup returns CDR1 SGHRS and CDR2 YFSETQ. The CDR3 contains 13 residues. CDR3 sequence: CASSLRAGSEQFF. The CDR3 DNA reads TGCGCCAGCAGCCTCCGCGCCGGGTCGGAGCAGTTCTTC.

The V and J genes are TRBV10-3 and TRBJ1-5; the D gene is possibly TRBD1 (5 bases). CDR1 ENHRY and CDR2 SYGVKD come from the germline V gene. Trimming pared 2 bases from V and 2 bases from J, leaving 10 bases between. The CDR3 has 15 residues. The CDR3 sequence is CAISEGGAGNQPQHF. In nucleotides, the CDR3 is TGTGCCATCAGTGAGGGAGGGGCAGGCAATCAGCCCCAGCATTTT.

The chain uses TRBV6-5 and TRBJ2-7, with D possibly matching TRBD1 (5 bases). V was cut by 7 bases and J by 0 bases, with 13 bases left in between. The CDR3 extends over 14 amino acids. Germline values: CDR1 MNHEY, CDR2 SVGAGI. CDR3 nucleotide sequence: TGTGCCAGCACTCCGACAGATACCTCCTACGAGCAGTACTTC. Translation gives CASTPTDTSYEQYF.

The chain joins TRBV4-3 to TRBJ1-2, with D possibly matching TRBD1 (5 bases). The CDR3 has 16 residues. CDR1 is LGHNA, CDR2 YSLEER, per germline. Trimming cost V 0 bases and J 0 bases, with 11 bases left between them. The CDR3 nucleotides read TGCGCCAGCAGCCAAGATGAGAGGGGACCTAACTATGGCTACACCTTC. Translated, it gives CASSQDERGPNYGYTF.

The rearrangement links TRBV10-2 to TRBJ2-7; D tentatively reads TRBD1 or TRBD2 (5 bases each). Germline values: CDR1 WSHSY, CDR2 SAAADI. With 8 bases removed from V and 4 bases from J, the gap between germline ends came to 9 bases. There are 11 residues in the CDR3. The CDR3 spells CASRGEYEQYV. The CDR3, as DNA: TGCGCCAGCCGGGGCGAATACGAGCAGTACGTC.

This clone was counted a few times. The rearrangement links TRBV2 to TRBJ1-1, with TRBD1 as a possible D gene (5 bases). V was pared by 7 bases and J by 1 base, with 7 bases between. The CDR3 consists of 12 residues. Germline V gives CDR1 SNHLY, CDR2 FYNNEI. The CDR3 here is CASTTGNTEAFF. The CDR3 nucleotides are TGTGCCAGCACTACAGGGAACACTGAAGCTTTCTTT.

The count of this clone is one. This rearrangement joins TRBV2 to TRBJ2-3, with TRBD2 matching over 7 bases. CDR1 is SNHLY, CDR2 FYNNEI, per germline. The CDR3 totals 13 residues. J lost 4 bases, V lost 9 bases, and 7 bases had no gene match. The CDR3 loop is CASCSAGPDTQYF. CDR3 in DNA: TGTGCCAGTTGTTCAGCGGGACCAGATACGCAGTATTTT.

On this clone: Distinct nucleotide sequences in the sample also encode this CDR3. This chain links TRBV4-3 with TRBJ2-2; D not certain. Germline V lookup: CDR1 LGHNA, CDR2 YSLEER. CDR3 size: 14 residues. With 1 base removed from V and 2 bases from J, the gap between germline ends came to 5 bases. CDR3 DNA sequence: TGCGCCAGCAGCCAAGGACCAAACACCGGGGAGCTGTTTTTT. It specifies CASSQGPNTGELFF.

DNA for the CDR3: TGCGCCAGCAGCGTACTACAGGGGGCTTCGCCGAACTCTGGGGCCAACGTCCTGACTTTC. This translates into CASSVLQGASPNSGANVLTF. The chain joins TRBV5-1 to TRBJ2-6, with 9 bases fitting TRBD1. Germline loops: CDR1 SGHRS, CDR2 YFSETQ. The CDR3 has 20 amino acids. V shed 4 bases, J shed 0 bases, and the junction held 14 bases outside the gene matches.

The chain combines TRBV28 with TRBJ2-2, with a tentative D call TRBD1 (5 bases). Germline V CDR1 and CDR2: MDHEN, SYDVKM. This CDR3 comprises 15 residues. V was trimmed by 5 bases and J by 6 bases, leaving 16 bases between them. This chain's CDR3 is CASSQEGVIPGELFF. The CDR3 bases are TGTGCCAGCAGTCAGGAAGGGGTGATCCCCGGGGAGCTGTTTTTT.

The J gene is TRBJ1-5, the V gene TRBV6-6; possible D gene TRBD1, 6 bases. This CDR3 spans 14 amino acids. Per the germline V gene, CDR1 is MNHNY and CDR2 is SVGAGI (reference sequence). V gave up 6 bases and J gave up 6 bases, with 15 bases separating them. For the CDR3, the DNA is TGTGCCAGCAGCCAACCAGGGGAGGCTCAGCCCCAGCATTTT. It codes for CASSQPGEAQPQHF.

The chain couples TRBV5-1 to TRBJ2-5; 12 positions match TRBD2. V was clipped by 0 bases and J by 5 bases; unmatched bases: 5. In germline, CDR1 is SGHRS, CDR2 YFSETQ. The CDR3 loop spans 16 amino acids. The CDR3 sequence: CASSLGLAGEVETQYF. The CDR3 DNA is TGCGCCAGCAGCTTGGGACTAGCGGGAGAGGTCGAGACCCAGTACTTC.

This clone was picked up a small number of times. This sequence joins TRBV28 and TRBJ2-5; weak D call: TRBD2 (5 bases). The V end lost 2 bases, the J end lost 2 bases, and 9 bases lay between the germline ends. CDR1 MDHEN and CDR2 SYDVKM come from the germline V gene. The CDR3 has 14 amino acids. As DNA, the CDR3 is TGTGCCAGCAGTTTAGGCGGAGGACAAGAGACCCAGTACTTC. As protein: CASSLGGGQETQYF.

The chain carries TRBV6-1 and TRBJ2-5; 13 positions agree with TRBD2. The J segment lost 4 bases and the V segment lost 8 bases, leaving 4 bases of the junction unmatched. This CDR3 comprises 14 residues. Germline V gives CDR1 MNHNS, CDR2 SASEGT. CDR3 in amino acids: CASGLAGVRETQYF. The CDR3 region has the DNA TGTGCCAGCGGACTAGCGGGAGTCCGAGAGACCCAGTACTTC.

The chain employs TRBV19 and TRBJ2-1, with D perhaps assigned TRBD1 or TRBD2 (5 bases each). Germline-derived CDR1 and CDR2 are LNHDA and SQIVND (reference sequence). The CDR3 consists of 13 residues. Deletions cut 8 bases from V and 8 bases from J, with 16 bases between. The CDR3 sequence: CASQMGRDHEQFF. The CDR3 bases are TGTGCCAGTCAAATGGGCAGGGACCATGAGCAGTTCTTC.

CDR3: CASSEALGTMNTEAFF. In DNA, the CDR3 is TGTGCCAGCAGTGAAGCGCTTGGGACAATGAACACTGAAGCTTTCTTT. The chain employs TRBV2 and TRBJ1-1, with TRBD1 as a possible D gene (6 bases). CDR3 length: 16 residues. Germline V gives CDR1 SNHLY, CDR2 FYNNEI. The V and J ends lost 0 bases and 0 bases respectively, with 11 bases between them.

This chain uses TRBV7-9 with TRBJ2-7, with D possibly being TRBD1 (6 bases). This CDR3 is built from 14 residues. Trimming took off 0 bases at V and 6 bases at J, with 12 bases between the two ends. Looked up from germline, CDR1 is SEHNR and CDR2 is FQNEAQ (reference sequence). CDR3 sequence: CASSLAGGVGEQYF. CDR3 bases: TGTGCCAGCAGCTTAGCAGGGGGAGTGGGCGAGCAGTACTTC.

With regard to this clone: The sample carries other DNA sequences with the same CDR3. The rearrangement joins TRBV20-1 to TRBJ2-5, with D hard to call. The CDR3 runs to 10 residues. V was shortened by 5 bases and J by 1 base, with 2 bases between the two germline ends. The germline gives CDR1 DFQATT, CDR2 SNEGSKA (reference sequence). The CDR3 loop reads CSAAQETQYF. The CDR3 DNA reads TGCAGTGCTGCCCAAGAGACCCAGTACTTC.

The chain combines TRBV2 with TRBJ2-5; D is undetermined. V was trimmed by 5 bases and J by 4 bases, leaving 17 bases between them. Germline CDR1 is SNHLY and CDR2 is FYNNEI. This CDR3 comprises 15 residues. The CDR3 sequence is CASSTEAVSGETQYF. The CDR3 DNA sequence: TGTGCCAGCAGTACCGAGGCCGTCTCGGGAGAGACCCAGTACTTC. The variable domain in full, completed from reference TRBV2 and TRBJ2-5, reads EPEVTQTPSHQVTQMGQEVILRCVPISNHLYFYWYRQILGQKVEFLVSFYNNEISEKSEIFDDQFSVERPDGSNFTLKIRSTKLEDSAMYFCASSTEAVSGETQYFGPGTRLLVL.

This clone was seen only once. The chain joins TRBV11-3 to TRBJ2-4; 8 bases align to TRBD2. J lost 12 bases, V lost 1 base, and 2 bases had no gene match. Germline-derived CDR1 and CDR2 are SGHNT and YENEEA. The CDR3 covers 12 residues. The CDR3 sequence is CASSLGLANQYF. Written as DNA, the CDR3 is TGTGCCAGCAGCTTAGGACTAGCGAATCAGTACTTC. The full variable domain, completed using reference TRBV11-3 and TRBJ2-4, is EAGVVQSPRYKIIEKKQPVAFWCNPISGHNTLYWYLQNLGQGPELLIRYENEEAVDDSQLPKDRFSAERLKGVDSTLKIQPAELGDSAVYLCASSLGLANQYFGAGTRLSVL.

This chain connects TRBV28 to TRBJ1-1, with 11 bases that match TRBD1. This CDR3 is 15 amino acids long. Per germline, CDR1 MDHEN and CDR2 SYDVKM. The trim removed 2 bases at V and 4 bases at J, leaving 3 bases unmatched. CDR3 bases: TGTGCCAGCAGTTTAACAGGGACAGGGGGCACTGAAGCTTTCTTT. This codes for CASSLTGTGGTEAFF. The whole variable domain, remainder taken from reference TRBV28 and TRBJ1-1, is DVKVTQSSRYLVKRTGEKVFLECVQDMDHENMFWYRQDPGLGLRLIYFSYDVKMKEKGDIPEGYSVSREKKERFSLILESASTNQTSMYLCASSLTGTGGTEAFFGQGTRLTVV.

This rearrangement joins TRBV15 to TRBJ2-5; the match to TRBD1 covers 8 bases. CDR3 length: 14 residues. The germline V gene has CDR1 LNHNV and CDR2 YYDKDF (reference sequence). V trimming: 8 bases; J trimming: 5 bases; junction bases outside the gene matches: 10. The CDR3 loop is CATAGQGFGETQYF. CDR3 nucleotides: TGTGCCACCGCCGGACAGGGCTTTGGGGAGACCCAGTACTTC.